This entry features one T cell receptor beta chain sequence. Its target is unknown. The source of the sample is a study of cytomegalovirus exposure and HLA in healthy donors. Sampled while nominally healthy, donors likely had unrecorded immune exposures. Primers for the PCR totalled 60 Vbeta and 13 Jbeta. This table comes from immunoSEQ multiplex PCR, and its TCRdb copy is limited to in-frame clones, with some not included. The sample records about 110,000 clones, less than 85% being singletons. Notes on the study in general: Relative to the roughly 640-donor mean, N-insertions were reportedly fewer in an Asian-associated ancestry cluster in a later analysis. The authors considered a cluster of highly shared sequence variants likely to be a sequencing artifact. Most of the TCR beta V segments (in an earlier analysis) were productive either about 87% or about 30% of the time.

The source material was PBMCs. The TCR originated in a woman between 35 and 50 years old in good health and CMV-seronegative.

The CDR3 loop is CASSSLTGGSGNTIYF. CDR3 DNA: TGTGCCAGCAGTTCCCTTACAGGGGGCTCTGGAAACACCATATATTTT. This sequence joins TRBV6-5 and TRBJ1-3; 8 bases match TRBD1. Germline trimming cut 4 bases from V and 0 bases from J; bases unmatched to any gene: 5. Germline V gives CDR1 MNHEY, CDR2 SVGAGI. This CDR3 contains 16 residues.